What follows is one T cell receptor (beta chain) and its context. Its antigen is undetermined. This specimen belongs to a study of OX40 agonist ivuxolimab in advanced cancers. About the study: The treatment was a fully human IgG2 OX40 agonist, ivuxolimab. Study conclusions and caveats: Low normalized clonal expansion also occurred in some nonresponding patients.

Produced via immunoSEQ multiplex PCR; TCRdb's table is partial and in-frame only. The sample has 100,000 to 150,000 clones, around nine tenths seen once. The germline gives CDR1 SGHVS, CDR2 FNYEAQ. The CDR3 loop spans 13 amino acids. Trimming took 6 bases from V and 7 from J, leaving 13 bases between them. The source is an adult with an advanced solid tumor such as melanoma, head and neck, liver or kidney cancer. Material: CD4+ or CD8+ T cells sorted from blood, obtained in a trial of the OX40 agonist ivuxolimab. This sequence joins TRBV7-6 and TRBJ2-1; possibly TRBD1 for D (6 bases). DNA for the CDR3: TGTGCCAGCAGTCTCACAGGGTTGAATGAGCAGTTCTTC. It encodes CASSLTGLNEQFF. The whole variable domain, filled in from reference TRBV7-6 and TRBJ2-1, reads GAGVSQSPRYKVTKRGQDVALRCDPISGHVSLYWYRQALGQGPEFLTYFNYEAQQDKSGLPNDRFSAERPEGSISTLTIQRTEQRDSAMYRCASSLTGLNEQFFGPGTRLTVL.